The entry that follows covers one TCR beta chain sequence. Its target is unknown. A much larger clone lies one base from this, so it may be a read error. The lymph nodes were axillary draining lymph nodes from breast cancer patients. This record comes from a study of breast tumors, draining lymph nodes, adjacent tissues. TCRdb processed the multiplex PCR reads anew with MiXCR; each CDR3 protein has one entry. The sample shows under 150,000 distinct CDR3 sequences, approximately 20% of them seen only once. Study-wide results and limits: The data were judged consistent with most tumor T cells coming from lymph node and expanding in tumor.

The TCR comes from a female donor with breast cancer. Some clones in this sample may be carry-over from other donors' samples. The specimen was axillary lymph node tissue.

CDR3 bases: TGTGCCAGCAGCCAGGGGACAGGGTACAGCGAGCAGTGCTTC. This encodes CASSQGTGYSEQCF. This rearrangement joins TRBV7-6 to TRBJ2-7; 9 nucleotides match TRBD1. Germline V gives CDR1 SGHVS, CDR2 FNYEAQ. The CDR3 sequence is 14 residues long.